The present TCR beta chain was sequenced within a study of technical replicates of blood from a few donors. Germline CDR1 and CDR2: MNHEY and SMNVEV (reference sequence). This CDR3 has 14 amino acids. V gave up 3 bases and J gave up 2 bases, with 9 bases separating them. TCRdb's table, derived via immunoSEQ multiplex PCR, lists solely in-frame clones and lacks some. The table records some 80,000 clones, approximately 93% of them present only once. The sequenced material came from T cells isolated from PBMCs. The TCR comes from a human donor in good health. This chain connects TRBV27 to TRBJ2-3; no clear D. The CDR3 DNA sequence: TGTGCCAGCAGTTTGTCCCCCCACACAGATACGCAGTATTTT. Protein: CASSLSPHTDTQYF.